Presented here are 9 T cell receptor beta chains from one specimen sequenced in a study of CDR3 diversity in severe acne (dated by TCRdb to the late 2010s). Library generation was performed with PCR. Sequencing used an Illumina HiSeq 2000. TCRdb reworked the public reads: Q25 trimming with fastp, MiXCR clone assembly, productive beta chains retained. Entries are consolidated by CDR3 protein sequence, retaining the most common genes and DNA. In this sample the table shows about 98,000 distinct CDR3 sequences, about half of which occur a single time. The top ten clonotypes cover around 12% of the sample. Sequencing was performed on blood. These receptors came from a male donor with acne.

The CDR3 here is CASSARGGSGYEQYF. The CDR3 DNA reads TGTGCCAGCAGCGCCAGGGGGGGGTCTGGCTACGAGCAGTACTTC. The chain uses TRBV7-3 and TRBJ2-7; D is possibly TRBD1 or TRBD2 (7 bases each). Germline V lookup: CDR1 SGHTA, CDR2 FQGTGA. V shed 5 bases and J shed 3 bases, with 17 bases lying between them. There are 15 residues in the CDR3. The whole variable domain, remainder taken from reference TRBV7-3 and TRBJ2-7, is GAGVSQTPSNKVTEKGKYVELRCDPISGHTALYWYRQSLGQGPEFLIYFQGTGAADDSGLPNDRFFAVRPEGSVSTLKIQRTERGDSAVYLCASSARGGSGYEQYFGPGTRLTVT.

The sample holds many counts of this clonotype. The chain recombines TRBV27 with TRBJ2-7; D gene uncertain. The CDR3 sequence is 14 residues long. Trimming took off 7 bases at V and 3 bases at J, with 16 bases between the two ends. The germline CDR1 and CDR2 sequences are MNHEY and SMNVEV (reference sequence). The CDR3 nucleotides read TGTGCCAGCAAAAGAAATGAAGGGATCTACGAGCAGTACTTC. Translated: CASKRNEGIYEQYF.

This clonotype has ten or more counts. The gene calls are TRBV7-2 and TRBJ2-7; D may be TRBD1 or TRBD2 (6 bases each). Trimming removed 1 base from V and 4 bases from J, with 11 bases in between. The germline gives CDR1 SGHTA, CDR2 FQGNSA. The CDR3 loop spans 14 amino acids. The CDR3 region has the DNA TGTGCCAGCAGCTTAGGGAAGGGGGGATACGAGCAGTACTTC. Translation: CASSLGKGGYEQYF. Combining the CDR3 with reference TRBV7-2 and TRBJ2-7 gives the whole variable domain GAGVSQSPSNKVTEKGKDVELRCDPISGHTALYWYRQSLGQGLEFLIYFQGNSAPDKSGLPSDRFSAERTGGSVSTLTIQRTQQEDSAVYLCASSLGKGGYEQYFGPGTRLTVT.

This clonotype has a handful of counts. This sequence may be a read error, since a much larger clone differs from it by one base. The genes are TRBV20-1 and TRBJ2-5, with D tentatively TRBD2 (6 bases). This CDR3 region has 10 residues. The germline V gene has CDR1 DFQATT and CDR2 SNEGSKA (reference sequence). V was clipped by 6 bases and J by 9 bases, with 11 bases between them. The CDR3 coding sequence is TGCAGTGCCGTAGCGGAGGCCCAGTACTTC. Translating gives CSAVAEAQYF.

The chain uses TRBV2 and TRBJ2-7; perhaps TRBD2 as D (5 bases). Per germline, CDR1 SNHLY and CDR2 FYNNEI. CDR3 length: 10 residues. V was pared by 11 bases and J by 3 bases, with 8 bases between. The CDR3, as DNA: TGTGCCTGTCGGGGCTACGAGCAGTACTTC. Translation: CACRGYEQYF. Based on the CDR3 plus reference TRBV2 and TRBJ2-7, the full variable domain is EPEVTQTPSHQVTQMGQEVILRCVPISNHLYFYWYRQILGQKVEFLVSFYNNEISEKSEIFDDQFSVERPDGSNFTLKIRSTKLEDSAMYFCACRGYEQYFGPGTRLTVT.

Ten or more counts support this clonotype. This chain connects TRBV29-1 to TRBJ2-1; perhaps D is TRBD1 or TRBD2 (6 bases each). CDR3 length: 15 residues. V lost 4 bases, J lost 6 bases, and 19 bases lay in between. The germline V gene has CDR1 SQVTM and CDR2 ANQGSEA. DNA of the CDR3: TGCAGCGTTGTGTCGGGGGCAGTTGAAGGCAATGAGCAGTTCTTC. Translated: CSVVSGAVEGNEQFF.

This clonotype occurred many times. CDR3 sequence reads: CASSIDRGSGANVLTF. CDR3 nucleotides: TGTGCCAGTAGTATAGATCGGGGCTCTGGGGCCAACGTCCTGACTTTC. This chain connects TRBV19 to TRBJ2-6, with TRBD2 as a possible D gene (5 bases). Trimming took 0 bases from V and 0 from J, leaving 6 bases between them. From germline, CDR1 is LNHDA and CDR2 SQIVND (reference sequence). CDR3 size: 16 residues.

This rearrangement joins TRBV5-6 to TRBJ2-2; tentatively, D is TRBD2 (5 bases). Deletions cut 4 bases from V and 6 bases from J, with 10 bases between. The CDR3 consists of 13 residues. Germline V lookup: CDR1 SGHDT, CDR2 YYEEEE. The CDR3 DNA follows: TGTGCCAGCAGCGAGGGAAACGCCGGGGAGCTGTTTTTT. Encoded protein: CASSEGNAGELFF. Based on the CDR3 plus reference TRBV5-6 and TRBJ2-2, the full variable domain is DAGVTQSPTHLIKTRGQQVTLRCSPKSGHDTVSWYQQALGQGPQFIFQYYEEEERQRGNFPDRFSGHQFPNYSSELNVNALLLGDSALYLCASSEGNAGELFFGEGSRLTVL.

This clonotype was observed many times. This chain links TRBV6-1 with TRBJ2-5; 7 bases align to TRBD1. This CDR3 comprises 16 residues. Per the germline V gene, CDR1 is MNHNS and CDR2 is SASEGT. The V gene end was trimmed by 1 base and the J gene end by 4 bases; junction bases not matched to a gene: 9. The CDR3 DNA sequence: TGTGCCAGCAGTGAAGAAGTAGGGGGCGGAAGAGAGACCCAGTACTTC. This gives the protein CASSEEVGGGRETQYF.